Below, one TCR beta chain is given with its context. The record originates from a study of blood T cell repertoires in COVID-19. Study-level background: Sites in the United States, Italy and Spain provided acute and convalescent COVID-19 samples. PBMCs, B-cell-depleted T cells, or T cells were the source of the cDNA or gDNA that made up the material.

Authors' methods: The authors estimated nucleated cell counts from reference gene primer amplification. The method was immunoSEQ multiplex PCR; TCRdb's version includes in-frame clones alone and lacks a portion of them. That table furnishes V, J and clone size, whereas the DNA furnished D and trimming. The sample holds tens of thousands of clones, roughly four fifths seen once. Trimming pared 6 bases from V and 6 bases from J, leaving 8 bases between. The CDR3 spans 12 residues. A Seattle source enrolled patients during active infection and followed them longitudinally. The sequencing sample was made of peripheral blood. The chain employs TRBV12-3 or TRBV12-4 and TRBJ2-2; perhaps TRBD1 as D (6 bases). The clonotype was recovered from a woman aged 70-85 years with COVID-19, enrolled during active disease. CDR3 DNA: TGTGCCAGCAGCCAGGGGTCCGGGGAGCTGTTTTTT. Its translation: CASSQGSGELFF.